A single sample gave rise to the 20 T cell receptor beta chains below, sequenced in a study of beta chain features in type 1 diabetes. The study's findings and limits: TCRB CDR3 length was moderately but significantly reduced in all four CD4+ subsets of Type 1 diabetes patients.

Investigators reverse transcribed all isolated RNA, so they sequenced expressed TCRB transcripts. Data came from immunoSEQ multiplex PCR; TCRdb stores just in-frame clones and leaves some out. This table holds nearly 350,000 clones, 9.3% found once. Their cognate antigens are unknown. Sequenced sample: central memory CD4+ T cells from blood. The receptors derive from a man aged 25-40 years with type 1 diabetes.

The chain employs TRBV29-1 and TRBJ1-2; D perhaps matches TRBD1 (5 bases). CDR3 length equals 12 residues. The germline V gene has CDR1 SQVTM and CDR2 ANQGSEA. Deletions cut 1 base from V and 4 bases from J, with 7 bases between. As DNA, the CDR3 is TGCAGCGTTGAAGTCGGGGCCTATGGCTACACCTTC. This gives the protein CSVEVGAYGYTF.

This clone was seen a few times. The chain has TRBV7-9 and TRBJ2-1; tentative D call: TRBD1 (5 bases). The CDR3 covers 14 residues. Trimming removed 2 bases from V and 8 bases from J, with 13 bases in between. Looked up from germline, CDR1 is SEHNR and CDR2 is FQNEAQ (reference sequence). CDR3 amino acids: CASSLHGLGDEQFF. CDR3 sequence (DNA): TGTGCCAGCAGCTTACACGGGCTAGGGGATGAGCAGTTCTTC.

The chain recombines TRBV6-5 with TRBJ1-3; TRBD1 aligns across 7 bases. There are 14 residues in the CDR3. V was clipped by 6 bases and J by 2 bases; unmatched bases: 4. CDR1 is MNHEY, CDR2 SVGAGI, per germline. The CDR3 bases are TGTGCCAGCAGGAGGGGGCAGGCTGGAAACACCATATATTTT. Its translation: CASRRGQAGNTIYF.

This clone has more than one count but fewer than ten. The gene calls are TRBV9 and TRBJ2-4; TRBD1 aligns across 9 bases. V gave up 4 bases and J gave up 1 base; unmatched junction bases: 9. CDR3 length: 17 amino acids. The germline V gene has CDR1 SGDLS and CDR2 YYNGEE. The CDR3 DNA sequence: TGTGCCAGCAGCCCGACCTCCGGACAGGGGGCCAAAAACATTCAGTACTTC. Encoded protein: CASSPTSGQGAKNIQYF.

The rearrangement joins TRBV6-6 to TRBJ1-4, with 8 positions matching TRBD1. Trimming removed 0 bases from V and 13 bases from J; junction bases left unmatched: 7. In germline, CDR1 is MNHNY, CDR2 SVGAGI (reference sequence). The CDR3 loop spans 14 amino acids. CDR3 protein: CASSYSDGQGGLFF. The DNA for the CDR3 is TGTGCCAGCAGTTACTCCGACGGACAGGGCGGACTGTTTTTT.

This clone has at least ten counts. The chain links TRBV7-8 to TRBJ1-1; possible D gene TRBD1, 5 bases. The CDR3 sequence is 15 residues long. Trimming shortened V by 5 bases and J by 4 bases, and 17 bases separated the two germline ends. The germline gives CDR1 SGHVS, CDR2 FQNEAQ. CDR3 loop: CASSRFDGAGTEAFF. CDR3 coding DNA: TGTGCCAGCAGCCGATTCGACGGGGCCGGCACTGAAGCTTTCTTT.

On this clone itself: A read error is possible here, since a much larger clone lies one base away. The chain has TRBV10-3 and TRBJ1-1; D is possibly TRBD1 (6 bases). The V gene's germline CDR1 is ENHRY and CDR2 SYGVKD. This CDR3 is 14 amino acids long. V shed 6 bases and J shed 1 base, with 12 bases lying between them. The DNA for the CDR3 is TGTGCCATCAGCCCCGGGACAAAGAACACTGAAGCTTTCTTT. Amino acids: CAISPGTKNTEAFF.

This chain joins TRBV29-1 and TRBJ1-1; maybe TRBD1 (5 bases). The CDR3 covers 16 residues. From germline, CDR1 is SQVTM and CDR2 ANQGSEA. The V end was cut by 3 bases, the J end by 5 bases, with 22 bases between. The CDR3 DNA reads TGCAGCGTTGATTTACTGCATAGGGATAGGGGTACTGAAGCTTTCTTT. Residues: CSVDLLHRDRGTEAFF.

This clone came up a few times. J is TRBJ1-2 and V is TRBV18; D ambiguous. CDR1 is KGHSH, CDR2 LQKENI, per germline. The CDR3 length is 16 residues. The germline V and J ends were trimmed by 1 base and 4 bases, with 16 bases remaining between them. The CDR3 spells CASSPQKTEYVYGYTF. CDR3 sequence (DNA): TGTGCCAGCTCACCACAGAAAACAGAATACGTCTATGGCTACACCTTC.

The chain links TRBV29-1 to TRBJ2-2, with D hard to call. CDR3 size: 14 residues. Trimming took off 0 bases at V and 1 base at J, with 6 bases between the two ends. Germline V gives CDR1 SQVTM, CDR2 ANQGSEA. The CDR3 nucleotides read TGCAGCGTTGAAGATATGAAGAACACCGGGGAGCTGTTTTTT. Amino acids: CSVEDMKNTGELFF.

The V gene is TRBV5-4, the J gene TRBJ1-2; 10 positions match TRBD1. The length of the CDR3 is 13 residues. The germline V gene encodes CDR1 SGHNT and CDR2 YYREEE (reference sequence). The V gene end was trimmed by 3 bases and the J gene end by 4 bases; junction bases not matched to a gene: 0. The CDR3 sequence is CASSWDRGYGYTF. The CDR3, as DNA: TGTGCCAGCAGCTGGGACAGGGGCTATGGCTACACCTTC. Filled out from reference TRBV5-4 and TRBJ1-2, the complete variable domain reads ETGVTQSPTHLIKTRGQQVTLRCSSQSGHNTVSWYQQALGQGPQFIFQYYREEENGRGNFPPRFSGLQFPNYSSELNVNALELDDSALYLCASSWDRGYGYTFGSGTRLTVV.

This rearrangement joins TRBV5-1 to TRBJ1-1; TRBD1 might be the D (6 bases). CDR3 length: 15 amino acids. Germline-derived CDR1 and CDR2 are SGHRS and YFSETQ. Trimming took 2 bases from V and 0 from J, leaving 11 bases between them. The CDR3 DNA sequence: TGCGCCAGCAGCTTAGGAGGGGACATGAACACTGAAGCTTTCTTT. It encodes CASSLGGDMNTEAFF.

This clone was seen only a few times. The genes are TRBV5-5 and TRBJ2-3; 7 nucleotides agree with TRBD2. The CDR3 covers 17 residues. Germline assignment: CDR1 SGHKS and CDR2 YYEKEE (reference sequence). V shed 3 bases, J shed 3 bases, and the junction held 13 bases outside the gene matches. This chain's CDR3 is CASSSQPGGGATDTQYF. As DNA, the CDR3 is TGTGCCAGCAGCTCCCAGCCCGGCGGGGGTGCAACAGATACGCAGTATTTT.

The chain is built from TRBV11-2 and TRBJ2-3, with 12 bases identical to TRBD2. The CDR3 is 15 amino acids. The V segment lost 5 bases and the J segment 3 bases; nucleotides outside the gene matches: 3. The germline gives CDR1 SGHAT, CDR2 FQNNGV. DNA for the CDR3: TGTGCCAGCAGCGCTCTAGCGGGGGGGACAGATACGCAGTATTTT. It specifies CASSALAGGTDTQYF.

Ten or more counts support this clone. The rearrangement links TRBV7-6 to TRBJ1-2; tentatively, D is TRBD1 (6 bases). V lost 5 bases and J lost 4, with 17 bases in between. The CDR3 totals 15 residues. Germline V lookup: CDR1 SGHVS, CDR2 FNYEAQ. CDR3 DNA: TGTGCCAGCAGCGCACAACAGGGATCCCTCTATGGCTACACCTTC. Encoded protein: CASSAQQGSLYGYTF.

Concerning this clone: The sample holds other DNA sequences that translate to the same CDR3. The J gene is TRBJ1-1, the V gene TRBV2; TRBD1 is a possible D gene (5 bases). V dropped 9 bases and J dropped 0 bases, with 11 bases sitting between them. This CDR3 has 13 residues. The V gene's germline CDR1 is SNHLY and CDR2 FYNNEI. The CDR3 loop is CASLGQLNTEAFF. The CDR3 DNA reads TGTGCCAGTCTAGGACAATTGAACACTGAAGCTTTCTTT.

This clone was seen many times. This chain joins TRBV7-9 and TRBJ1-6; the D is unclear. Germline CDR1 is SEHNR and CDR2 is FQNEAQ (reference sequence). V lost 7 bases and J lost 10, with 8 bases in between. The CDR3 loop spans 11 amino acids. CDR3 in amino acids: CASTHGSPLHF. The CDR3 DNA follows: TGTGCCAGCACCCACGGGTCACCCCTCCACTTT.

This clone was recorded a few times. The chain recombines TRBV10-2 with TRBJ2-3; TRBD1 is a possible D gene (5 bases). Germline CDR1 is WSHSY and CDR2 is SAAADI. V gave up 3 bases and J gave up 4 bases, with 14 bases separating them. The CDR3 length is 15 residues. The chain's CDR3 is CASSDETWGADTQYF. The CDR3 DNA reads as TGCGCCAGCAGTGACGAGACCTGGGGCGCAGATACGCAGTATTTT.

This clone was counted between two and nine times. The V and J genes are TRBV4-3 and TRBJ2-5; a possible D gene is TRBD2 (7 bases). Germline assignment: CDR1 LGHNA and CDR2 YSLEER. The V gene lost 0 bases and the J gene lost 0 bases, with 17 bases spanning the gap. The CDR3 totals 18 residues. The CDR3 loop is CASSQDLAGGLYQETQYF. The DNA of the CDR3 is TGCGCCAGCAGCCAAGATCTTGCCGGGGGGCTGTACCAAGAGACCCAGTACTTC.

This clone has a handful of counts. V and J are TRBV5-1 and TRBJ1-2; 7 positions agree with TRBD1. J was trimmed by 5 bases and V by 3 bases; bases with no gene match: 4. Germline V gene data show CDR1 as SGHRS and CDR2 as YFSETQ. This CDR3 region has 13 residues. CDR3 nucleotides: TGCGCCAGCAGCTCCGGACAGGCTTATGGCTACACCTTC. Residues: CASSSGQAYGYTF.